The entry below gives a single T cell receptor (beta chain) sequence along with its context. The data were taken from a study of T cell changes during pregnancy in multiple sclerosis. The repertoire was sequenced with immunoSEQ multiplex PCR; TCRdb's copy has only in-frame clones and lacks some. Here the sample spans tens of thousands of clones, around nine tenths being singletons. With 1 base removed from V and 2 bases from J, the gap between germline ends came to 18 bases. CDR3 size: 17 residues. Germline V lookup: CDR1 KGHSH, CDR2 LQKENI. The specimen was CD4+ T cells from peripheral blood mononuclear cells, collected in the first trimester of pregnancy. The receptor's source is a female donor in good health, enrolled as a control in a pregnancy study. The chain combines TRBV18 with TRBJ2-7, with D possibly being TRBD1 (6 bases). The CDR3 nucleotides are TGTGCCAGCTCACCACGTAGAACCTTGGACAGTCCCTACGAGCAGTACTTC. It specifies CASSPRRTLDSPYEQYF.